Listed below are T cell receptor beta chains from one sample, sequenced in a study of human T cells and chemical hapten exposure. Via MiXCR, TCRdb re-called the RACE reads, giving one row per CDR3 protein. Among about 84,000 distinct CDR3 sequences listed, less than 11% were seen once. The sample in question was whole blood, obtained in connection with sensitization to the hapten diphenylcyclopropenone (DPC). The receptors shown here come from a woman between 45 and 60 years old with alopecia areata. Some clones in this sample may be carry-over from other donors' samples. Each CDR3 is given with its conserved first and last residue. D genes are given only for firm matches.

v_call	d_call	j_call	cdr3_aa
TRBV20-1	TRBD2	TRBJ2-7	CSARAPTSGTGEQYF
TRBV2	TRBD2	TRBJ2-1	CASCSLAETEQFF
TRBV20-1	.	TRBJ2-2	CSASLPGLDTGELFF
TRBV5-6	.	TRBJ2-7	CASSLGVFDEQYF
TRBV6-5	.	TRBJ1-6	CASSYSTGLNSPLHF
TRBV19	.	TRBJ2-5	CASISLGTPGETQYF
TRBV7-2	.	TRBJ1-3	CASSLDPRSGDSGNTIYF
TRBV20-1	TRBD2	TRBJ2-3	CSAKTSGRLDTQYF
TRBV6-1	.	TRBJ1-5	CASSLQLNQPQHF
TRBV15	TRBD1	TRBJ2-4	CATSTGQGSAKNIQYF
TRBV27	.	TRBJ2-7	CATDFAVSYEQYF
TRBV7-2	.	TRBJ2-2	CASSSAGRVGGGELFF
TRBV27	.	TRBJ1-2	CASSLRGAYGYTF
TRBV2	.	TRBJ1-6	CASSAGPPTLHF
TRBV20-1	TRBD2	TRBJ2-1	CSARSQRELLFF
TRBV4-1	.	TRBJ2-7	CASSQSIFKSSFAEQYF
TRBV29-1	.	TRBJ2-3	CSGLTSTDTQYF
TRBV30	.	TRBJ1-5	CAWSVPGQISNQPQHF
TRBV7-2	.	TRBJ1-5	CASSLRDGSNQPQHF
TRBV6-2/TRBV6-3	.	TRBJ2-2	CASSYYRTYTGELFF
TRBV28	.	TRBJ1-5	CASNIRPRNQPQHF
TRBV4-3	.	TRBJ1-2	CASSQDRGMGYGYTF
TRBV3-2	.	TRBJ2-6	CASSLKGDRDSGANVLTF
TRBV18	TRBD2	TRBJ2-7	CASSLGTSGTYEQYF
TRBV6-6	TRBD1	TRBJ1-4	CASTGQLFDEKLFF
TRBV29-1	TRBD2	TRBJ2-7	CSVELAGGSYEQYF
TRBV9	TRBD1	TRBJ2-7	CASSVTGQGSYEQYF
TRBV6-4	.	TRBJ1-5	CASSDFRTGDSNQPQHF
TRBV12-3/TRBV12-4	.	TRBJ1-5	CASSSSGIGNQPQHF
TRBV29-1	.	TRBJ2-1	CSVEDKASYNEQFF
TRBV29-1	.	TRBJ1-5	CSVGATEPQHF
TRBV6-2/TRBV6-3	.	TRBJ1-5	CASSYLSFGDQPQHF
TRBV7-2	TRBD2	TRBJ2-7	CASTIPGGQNEQYF
TRBV19	TRBD2	TRBJ2-7	CASSSLAGATYEQYF
TRBV7-9	TRBD2	TRBJ2-3	CVGDGGTDTQYF
TRBV18	.	TRBJ2-7	CASSPQGGIRSVEQYF
TRBV6-2/TRBV6-3	.	TRBJ2-3	CASSDTDTQYF
TRBV20-1	TRBD1	TRBJ2-5	CSARGPIEQGKGAETQYF
TRBV5-1	TRBD2	TRBJ2-5	CASSSSGSGETQYF
TRBV11-2	TRBD1	TRBJ2-3	CASSLGDRVSDTQYF
TRBV14	.	TRBJ1-3	CASSRDGSSGNTIYF
TRBV15	.	TRBJ2-3	CATSGDSGKDTQYF
TRBV28	TRBD2	TRBJ2-1	CASSWTSGRGQFF
TRBV10-3	.	TRBJ2-2	CAISELGGRGELFF
TRBV5-8	TRBD1	TRBJ2-7	CASSFQGVHNEQYF
TRBV12-3/TRBV12-4	.	TRBJ1-3	CASSLRLARYSSGNTIYF
TRBV12-3/TRBV12-4	.	TRBJ1-1	CASSSQGGVTEAFF
TRBV20-1	TRBD1	TRBJ2-6	CSARPRDRGSSGANVLTF
TRBV29-1	TRBD1	TRBJ2-2	CSGQTGVNTGELFF
TRBV28	.	TRBJ2-7	CASLGRVQEQYF
TRBV6-5	.	TRBJ2-7	CASRPIRSSYEQYF
TRBV28	.	TRBJ2-4	CASRSPSGSGYIQYF
TRBV12-3/TRBV12-4	TRBD1	TRBJ1-1	CASVHRGQGSSGARNTEAFF